Sequencing of this T cell receptor beta chain was carried out in a study of T-cell memory formation after mild COVID-19. Study details: The study found TCR clusters largely donor specific.

The CDR3 sequence is 14 residues long. Trimming cost V 4 bases and J 0 bases, with 10 bases left between them. Germline CDR1 and CDR2: SQVTM and ANQGSEA. UMIs and sample barcodes were carried by the TCR alpha and TCR beta cDNA libraries that 5'RACE produced using constant-segment primers. A single record per CDR3 protein comes from TCRdb applying MiXCR to the 5' RACE reads. Here the sample spans over 35,000 distinct CDR3 sequences, approximately 9.7% being singletons. The sample comprised PBMCs or a T cell subset sorted from them (not recorded which). This receptor was identified in an adult woman who had mild COVID-19 (a few samples of this study predate the infection). Cell type and time point are not known. The chain couples TRBV29-1 to TRBJ2-1, with D possibly being TRBD2 (5 bases). The CDR3 loop is CSVVPGNSYNEQFF. The DNA of the CDR3 is TGCAGCGTTGTTCCCGGGAACTCCTACAATGAGCAGTTCTTC.